The clone carrying this TCR beta chain was seen at least ten times. Its antigen is unknown. One entry per CDR3 protein, called by TCRdb with MiXCR from the reads. The sample consists of approximately 76,000 distinct CDR3 sequences, around 3.5% of them appearing once. These data are taken from a study of T cell repertoires in cytomegalovirus infection. Regarding the study as a whole: Clonotypes of TCR beta that were HLA-C-restricted and CMV-specific dominated the ex vivo response.

This clonotype originated in a human donor in good health (CMV status not recorded). Some clones in this sample may be carry-over from other donors' samples. The sample taken for sequencing was PBMCs.

CDR3 DNA sequence: TGTGCCAGCAGCGCAGGCCAGTGGAACTATGGCTACACCTTC. Amino acids: CASSAGQWNYGYTF. The chain combines TRBV7-2 with TRBJ1-2; no clear D. The CDR3 contains 14 residues. In germline, CDR1 is SGHTA, CDR2 FQGNSA. V was trimmed by 5 bases and J by 2 bases, leaving 12 bases between them.